The present T cell receptor (beta chain) was sequenced within a study of neurological immune-mediated disorders (dated by TCRdb to between 2018 and 2020). Study-level background: Among the approximately 35 multiple sclerosis patients, relapsing-remitting MS was present in roughly 30 and secondary progressive MS was present in 3. The cohort comprised about 68 subjects: 14 HAM/TSP patients, around 35 multiple sclerosis patients and around 20 healthy controls. The approximately 100 TCR-beta libraries included longitudinal samples, technical triplicates and paired sorted CD4+ and CD8+ T-cell subsets alongside PBMC samples. Peripheral blood TCR-beta repertoires from HTLV-I-associated myelopathy (HAM/TSP) patients, multiple sclerosis patients and healthy controls were compared by UMI-based sequencing. The paper's findings and limits, for the study overall: Across subjects, expanded clones never shared an identical CDR3 amino acid sequence, which suggests that the TCR-beta repertoires in every group were private. In phylogenetic analysis, the repertoires of 18 of 34 MS patients grouped into a cluster of related CDR3 sequences, which suggests a possible signature at the repertoire level. The highest TCR clonal expansion was observed in HAM/TSP patients, whereas the lowest was observed in MS patients, even when compared with healthy controls. No association of the MS cluster with clinical or MRI features was observed, and the need for larger cohorts was stated by the authors.

This clonotype has ten or more counts. Its antigen remains undetermined. One base away there is no much larger clone; base qualities are not given. For the unsorted PBMC libraries, 2 million PBMCs were stored in RNAlater at -80 degrees C until RNA extraction and were used to generate the libraries. The multiple sclerosis patients were enrolled in a US clinical protocol that evaluated disease progression with magnetic resonance imaging. Peripheral blood was subjected to Ficoll-Hypaque density gradient centrifugation to isolate PBMCs, which were then cryopreserved in liquid nitrogen. cDNA was synthesized by template-switch 5'RACE using a primer with a 10-nucleotide random unique molecular identifier that tagged each TCR transcript. Over 190 million TCR-beta sequences, covering 15-18 subjects, were produced in each sequencing run. The RNeasy kit was used to extract total RNA. Using the KAPA Real-time Library Amplification kit, TCR-beta VDJ regions were amplified with primers for the TCR constant region and the 5'RACE anchor. Sample indexes and Illumina adaptors were added in a first PCR, after which library yield was increased in a second PCR. After Ampure bead purification, the roughly 650 bp TCR product was size-selected on a 2% E-gel SizeSelection system. Before pooling, library quality was assessed on a Bioanalyzer, concentration was determined with Qubit, and library quantification was performed with the Kapa Library Quantification kit. Paired-end 2 x 150 bp sequencing of the libraries was performed on an Illumina HiSeq 2500. To increase sequence diversity, roughly 24-31% phiX was spiked into each library pool. In the authors' own workflow: The quality-filtered reads were processed with the UMI-based MiGEC pipeline, whose error correction step removed more than 80% of the raw TCR sequences. IMGT germline references were used for aligning VDJ genes, and each clonotype was defined as a unique CDR3 amino acid sequence together with its V-J genes. VDJtools evaluated clonal expansion, Shannon diversity and CDR3 relatedness (CalcPairwiseDistances, ClusterSamples); CLCbio workbench built phylogenetic trees. A clone was classed as expanded if it had 8 or more unique UMIs, a cutoff based on coefficient-of-variation modelling across technical triplicates. TCRdb reprocessing: public reads trimmed at Q25 with fastp, clones called with MiXCR, in-frame beta chains kept. Rows merge per CDR3 protein into single entries with the most common DNA and genes. The V and J calls were not made by the authors but by TCRdb's processing. Here the sample has some 50,000 distinct CDR3 sequences; roughly 2% occur a single time. Together, the top ten hold under 2.5% of the sample.

As encoded in the germline V gene (reference sequence), CDR1 is MNHNY while CDR2 is SVGAGI. V is clipped by 10 bases and J by 0 bases, and the sequence between their germline boundaries is 18 bases long. Counted from cysteine to phenylalanine, this CDR3 has 15 amino acids. The read is trimmed to its CDR3 DNA, 45 bases read in frame from base 1. Recombination linked TRBV6-6 to TRBJ1-1; the D gene is not confidently resolved. The clonotype was recovered from a middle-aged woman with multiple sclerosis. Input material: PBMCs. Here the CDR3 is given as CAILADGFLNTEAFF. In nucleotides, the sequence is TGTGCCATCCTCGCGGACGGGTTTTTGAACACTGAAGCTTTCTTT.